This section outlines one TCR beta chain sequence together with its context. The target antigen is unknown. With 4 bases removed from V and 1 base from J, the gap between germline ends came to 14 bases. Germline loops: CDR1 LGHNA, CDR2 YSLEER. The CDR3 is made up of 15 amino acids. The data belong to a study of cytomegalovirus exposure and HLA in healthy donors. General observations from the study: According to an earlier analysis, most TCR beta V segments yielded productive rearrangements about 87% or about 30% of the time. Most CMV-associated TCR beta chains appeared HLA-restricted in a later analysis.

PCR involved 60 Vbeta and 13 Jbeta primers. Profiling relied on immunoSEQ multiplex PCR, and the TCRdb table lists in-frame clones only, not all of them. The data hold 150,000 to 200,000 clones, with roughly 70% observed a single time. The chain is built from TRBV4-3 and TRBJ2-7; TRBD2 might be the D (6 bases). The source material was PBMCs. The source of this sequence is a woman in her twenties or thirties in good health and CMV-seronegative. Here the CDR3 DNA reads TGCGCCAGCAGCCGAGGACCGGGACTTTCCTACGAGCAGTACTTC. It encodes CASSRGPGLSYEQYF.